Reported below is one T cell receptor beta chain. The sample is drawn from a study of radiation and T cells in renal cell carcinoma. Produced via immunoSEQ multiplex PCR; TCRdb's table is partial and in-frame only. The sample carries over 120,000 clones, about 88% recorded once. Trimming took 8 bases from V and 4 from J, leaving 19 bases between them. This CDR3 is 15 amino acids long. Germline-derived CDR1 and CDR2 are MNHNS and SASEGT. Sample time point: baseline pretreatment blood. Treatment denoted: 15 Gy SBRT to primary tumor, nephrectomy 4 weeks later. The sample was blood, taken from a patient whose treatment included radiotherapy and nephrectomy. The TCR originated in a woman aged 45-59 years with renal cell carcinoma. The chain couples TRBV6-1 to TRBJ2-3; a weak D match, TRBD2 (7 bases). The CDR3 loop is CASYYVGGRADTQYF. The CDR3 DNA sequence: TGTGCCAGCTACTATGTGGGGGGGCGCGCAGATACGCAGTATTTT.